These T cell receptor beta chains were read from a single sample in a study of shared clonotypes between healthy human individuals. Only in-frame clones appear in the TCRdb table, and some are missing; sequencing was by immunoSEQ multiplex PCR. The sample has more than 2 million clones; around 93% are singletons. Source material: naive CD8+ T cells from PBMCs. Every receptor here comes from a man aged 18 to 30 in good health. Some clones in this sample may be carry-over from other donors' samples. Both conserved end residues are trimmed from each CDR3.

TRBV2 | AMEGERTYEQY
TRBV11-2 | ASRDREDSSYEQY
TRBV7-2 | ASSLARRGSSYEQY
TRBV11-2 | ASRGPGARSYEQY
TRBV5-1 | ASSSGLANEQF
TRBV27 | ASSLWGTGNQPQH
TRBV7-3 | ASSSLGGRAFNEQF
TRBV30 | AWSLGIEAF
TRBV5-1 | ASSLARDTEGAKNIQY
TRBV27 | ASRDPSSYEQY
TRBV27 | ASSLAGEYSYNEQF
TRBV14 | ASSQEARDYYGYT
TRBV5-1 | ASSSTGGYSEQF
TRBV7-9 | ASSLVGRLYSNQPQH
TRBV19 | AARSGYNEQF
TRBV4-1 | ASSLSKAGDLTDTQY
TRBV7-9 | ASSSGLNEQF
TRBV7-6 | ASSLDRTGEGYT
TRBV6-5 | ATTPGGYGYT
TRBV5-1 | ASSSEPSGSSYEQY
TRBV6-5 | ASSYFGSRNTEAF
TRBV27 | ASSLRQGAAGANVLT
TRBV27 | ASSGAGGLDTQY
TRBV27 | ASSLSSTNYGYT
TRBV7-9 | ASSLARDPTAPYT
TRBV28 | ASSFHLVSTEAF
TRBV9 | ASSANRDNSYYGYT
TRBV4-1 | ASSLTGGIYNEQF
TRBV5-1 | ASSFESGFFGGYT
TRBV4-2 | ASSPSVGYEQY
TRBV27 | ASSFSRGGYT
TRBV11-2 | ASSPGRGSEQY
TRBV29-1 | SGEDTEAF
TRBV9 | ASSDPPNTEAF
TRBV27 | ASSWDRGFGSTDTQY
TRBV7-9 | ASSRSRGPEKLF
TRBV6-1 | ASSEGAWNQPQH
TRBV7-8 | ASSSPGTSWADTQY
TRBV19 | ASSIIFGEGNEAF
TRBV5-8 | ASSLFSGTGNVEQY
TRBV27 | ASSLEGANTEAF
TRBV7-9 | ASRFGGLSPSNTEAF
TRBV5-6 | ASSFGGRRSYNEQF
TRBV28 | ASSRLKGASNNEQF
TRBV7-8 | ASHTSGTPYEQY
TRBV10-3 | AISEVRGRKNTEAF
TRBV4-1 | ASSQDPASGDNEQF
TRBV19 | ASSTGLGNQPQH
TRBV10-3 | AIQPPKPQH
TRBV18 | ASSPPGLAGVFDTQY
TRBV7-9 | ASSLPGAGEAF
TRBV4-2 | ASSQGVAEIYEQY
TRBV10-3 | AISAGVEAF
TRBV6-6 | ASSYEVGVSYNEQF
TRBV7-9 | ASSPPMNTEAF